Each of the 18 T cell receptor beta chains below was sequenced from the same sample in a study of T cell repertoires in cytomegalovirus infection. Using its own MiXCR run on the reads, TCRdb lists one record per CDR3 protein. This repertoire shows 750,000 to 950,000 distinct CDR3 sequences, almost 30% found once; its top ten account for under 15%. Antigens for these TCRs are unknown. The sequenced sample was cultured CD8+ T cells from PBMCs, obtained from culture after CMV antigen stimulation. The receptors stem from a human donor in good health (CMV status not recorded). Some clones in this sample may be carry-over from other donors' samples.

The chain employs TRBV19 and TRBJ1-5; 9 bases are shared with TRBD1. The CDR3 has 16 residues. J was trimmed by 0 bases and V by 5 bases; bases with no gene match: 5. Germline CDR1 reads LNHDA; CDR2 reads SQIVND (reference sequence). The CDR3: CASSVGTGNSNQPQHF. The CDR3, as DNA: TGTGCCAGTAGTGTCGGGACAGGGAATAGCAATCAGCCCCAGCATTTT.

V and J are TRBV5-6 and TRBJ2-3, with a tentative D call TRBD2 (6 bases). The CDR3 is 13 amino acids. With 2 bases removed from V and 9 bases from J, the gap between germline ends came to 13 bases. Germline V gene data show CDR1 as SGHDT and CDR2 as YYEEEE. The CDR3 DNA reads TGTGCCAGCAGCTTCGGAGGGGACCGCACGCAGTATTTT. It codes for CASSFGGDRTQYF.

This clonotype was detected a few times. This chain connects TRBV5-3 to TRBJ2-1; tentative D call: TRBD1 (6 bases). TRBV5-3 is an ORF, with its function uncertain. V shed 8 bases and J shed 3 bases, with 21 bases lying between them. There are 16 residues in the CDR3. The chain's CDR3 is CASSDSTQGGYNEQFF. As DNA, the CDR3 is TGTGCCAGCAGCGACTCAACACAAGGGGGCTACAATGAGCAGTTCTTC.

The V and J genes are TRBV7-6 and TRBJ1-3; D possibly corresponds to TRBD1 (6 bases). Germline CDR1 reads SGHVS; CDR2 reads FNYEAQ. The V end lost 6 bases, the J end lost 0 bases, and 15 bases lay between the germline ends. The CDR3 runs 16 residues. The CDR3 is CASRNPGHSSGNTIYF. The CDR3 nucleotides read TGTGCCAGCAGGAACCCGGGACACAGCTCTGGAAACACCATATATTTT.

The V gene is TRBV9, the J gene TRBJ2-1; D remains unclear. Looked up from germline, CDR1 is SGDLS and CDR2 is YYNGEE. The CDR3 runs 13 residues. V lost 3 bases and J 6 bases, leaving 10 bases between the germline ends. In DNA form, the CDR3 reads TGTGCCAGCAGCGATGGGATGTCCAATGAGCAGTTCTTC. Encoded protein: CASSDGMSNEQFF.

This clonotype has only a few counts. This chain joins TRBV7-9 and TRBJ2-3; no definite D call. Germline CDR1 reads SEHNR; CDR2 reads FQNEAQ (reference sequence). Between the trimmed V and J ends, which lost 4 bases and 2 bases, there was a span of 10 bases. The CDR3 is made up of 14 amino acids. CDR3 DNA: TGTGCCAGCAGCTCCTTTGGCGTCACAGATACGCAGTATTTT. It encodes CASSSFGVTDTQYF.

The rearrangement links TRBV19 to TRBJ1-2; TRBD1 agrees at 7 bases. Unmatched junction bases numbered 6, after V lost 4 bases and J lost 4 bases. Germline CDR1 and CDR2: LNHDA and SQIVND (reference sequence). The CDR3 is 14 residues long. The CDR3 sequence: CASSRERDSYGYTF. The CDR3 region has the DNA TGTGCCAGTAGTAGAGAACGGGACAGCTATGGCTACACCTTC.

The chain is built from TRBV5-6 and TRBJ1-4, with TRBD1 identical over 7 bases. CDR3 length: 15 residues. Germline CDR1 and CDR2: SGHDT and YYEEEE. The V gene end was trimmed by 4 bases and the J gene end by 4 bases; junction bases not matched to a gene: 7. CDR3 amino acids: CASSKGTVVNEKLFF. DNA for the CDR3: TGTGCCAGCAGCAAAGGGACAGTTGTTAATGAAAAACTGTTTTTT.

The chain joins TRBV7-9 to TRBJ2-2, with D hard to call. CDR1 is SEHNR, CDR2 FQNEAQ, per germline (reference sequence). This CDR3 comprises 14 residues. Trimming stripped 1 base from V and 4 bases from J, with 7 bases between. CDR3 sequence (DNA): TGTGCCAGCAGCTTAGTGCAGATCACCGGGGAGCTGTTTTTT. It encodes CASSLVQITGELFF.

This clonotype was seen a handful of times. This rearrangement joins TRBV6-6 to TRBJ2-7; D may be TRBD1 (6 bases). Between the trimmed V and J ends, which lost 5 bases and 0 bases, there was a span of 14 bases. The CDR3 runs to 15 residues. Germline V gives CDR1 MNHNY, CDR2 SVGAGI (reference sequence). CDR3 sequence: CASSTSGTYSYEQYF. CDR3 bases: TGTGCCAGCAGTACCTCCGGGACATACTCCTACGAGCAGTACTTC.

The chain employs TRBV7-9 and TRBJ2-5, with D maybe TRBD2 (7 bases). The germline V gene has CDR1 SEHNR and CDR2 FQNEAQ (reference sequence). There are 19 residues in the CDR3. V was clipped by 4 bases and J by 2 bases, with 26 bases between them. CDR3 sequence (DNA): TGTGCCAGCAGCTACGCCGGGACCCCCGGCGGGGGCCTTCAAGAGACCCAGTACTTC. As protein: CASSYAGTPGGGLQETQYF.

This sequence joins TRBV4-1 and TRBJ2-2; 7 bases are shared with TRBD1. This CDR3 is built from 15 residues. The V gene end was trimmed by 0 bases and the J gene end by 7 bases; junction bases not matched to a gene: 5. Per the germline V gene, CDR1 is MGHRA and CDR2 is YSYEKL. CDR3 in amino acids: CASSQEPGGIGELFF. The CDR3 DNA is TGCGCCAGCAGCCAAGAGCCAGGGGGAATCGGGGAGCTGTTTTTT.

With regard to this clonotype: Compared with germline, one end of the junction differs, possibly owing to a read error. The chain joins TRBV7-9 to TRBJ2-1, with TRBD1 as a possible D gene (5 bases). The CDR3 consists of 12 residues. Germline V gene data show CDR1 as SEHNR and CDR2 as FQNEAQ (reference sequence). The CDR3 nucleotides read TGTGCCAGCAGCTTAGGTGGCAGGGATCTATTATTC. Translated: CASSLGGRDLLF.

In its sample, this clonotype was seen a few times. This chain connects TRBV12-3 or TRBV12-4 to TRBJ1-1, with TRBD1 matching 10 bases. This CDR3 is built from 14 residues. The V segment lost 6 bases and the J segment 11 bases; nucleotides outside the gene matches: 12. As DNA, the CDR3 is TGTGCCAGCAGCCACACTCGGGACAGGGGTAATGCTTTCTTT. The encoded protein is CASSHTRDRGNAFF.

The V call is TRBV4-1, the J call TRBJ1-5; 8 bases agree with TRBD1. The CDR3 is 18 amino acids. The junction had 11 bases not matched to a gene; V was cut back by 3 bases and J by 1 base. Germline CDR1 is MGHRA and CDR2 is YSYEKL. The CDR3 DNA follows: TGCGCCAGCAGCCAGACTGCGACATGGACAGGGAGCAATCAGCCCCAGCATTTT. The encoded protein is CASSQTATWTGSNQPQHF.

This clonotype was picked up a small number of times. The chain links TRBV28 to TRBJ2-5; 7 nucleotides match TRBD1. The CDR3 contains 14 residues. J gave up 0 bases and V 5 bases, and 3 bases lay outside the gene matches. Germline CDR1 and CDR2: MDHEN and SYDVKM. CDR3 sequence (DNA): TGTGCCAGCAGTGAGACAGGGTACCAAGAGACCCAGTACTTC. It is translated as CASSETGYQETQYF.

This clonotype has more than one count but fewer than ten. The chain carries TRBV12-3 or TRBV12-4 and TRBJ2-1, with TRBD2 matching over 8 bases. J was trimmed by 4 bases and V by 4 bases; bases with no gene match: 6. CDR3 length: 15 amino acids. CDR3 bases: TGTGCCAGCAGTTCAGGACTAGCTCTGTACAATGAGCAGTTCTTC. Translating gives CASSSGLALYNEQFF.

This clonotype was seen more than once but under ten times. This chain joins TRBV27 and TRBJ2-1; possible D gene TRBD1, 6 bases. Germline CDR1 and CDR2: MNHEY and SMNVEV (reference sequence). The germline V and J ends were trimmed by 5 bases and 0 bases, with 11 bases remaining between them. The CDR3 spans 15 residues. In DNA, the CDR3 is TGTGCCAGCAGTAGGGGGTACAGCTCCTACAATGAGCAGTTCTTC. It yields the protein CASSRGYSSYNEQFF.